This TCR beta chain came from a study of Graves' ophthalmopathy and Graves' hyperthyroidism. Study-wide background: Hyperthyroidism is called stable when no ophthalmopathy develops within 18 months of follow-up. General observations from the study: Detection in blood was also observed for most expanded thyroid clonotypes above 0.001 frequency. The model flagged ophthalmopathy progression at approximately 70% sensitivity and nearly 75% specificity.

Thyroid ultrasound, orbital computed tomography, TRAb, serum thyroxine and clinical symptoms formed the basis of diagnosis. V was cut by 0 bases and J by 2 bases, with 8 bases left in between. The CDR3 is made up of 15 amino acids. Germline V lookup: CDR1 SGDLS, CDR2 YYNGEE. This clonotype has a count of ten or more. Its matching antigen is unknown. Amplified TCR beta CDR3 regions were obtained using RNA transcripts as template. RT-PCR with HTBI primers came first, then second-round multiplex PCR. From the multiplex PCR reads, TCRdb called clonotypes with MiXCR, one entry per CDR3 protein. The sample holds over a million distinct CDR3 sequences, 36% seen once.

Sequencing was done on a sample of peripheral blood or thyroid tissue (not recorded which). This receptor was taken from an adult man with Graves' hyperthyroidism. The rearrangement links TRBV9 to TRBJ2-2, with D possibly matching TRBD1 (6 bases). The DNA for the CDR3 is TGTGCCAGCAGCGTAGGGACAGCTAACACCGGGGAGCTGTTTTTT. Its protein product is CASSVGTANTGELFF.